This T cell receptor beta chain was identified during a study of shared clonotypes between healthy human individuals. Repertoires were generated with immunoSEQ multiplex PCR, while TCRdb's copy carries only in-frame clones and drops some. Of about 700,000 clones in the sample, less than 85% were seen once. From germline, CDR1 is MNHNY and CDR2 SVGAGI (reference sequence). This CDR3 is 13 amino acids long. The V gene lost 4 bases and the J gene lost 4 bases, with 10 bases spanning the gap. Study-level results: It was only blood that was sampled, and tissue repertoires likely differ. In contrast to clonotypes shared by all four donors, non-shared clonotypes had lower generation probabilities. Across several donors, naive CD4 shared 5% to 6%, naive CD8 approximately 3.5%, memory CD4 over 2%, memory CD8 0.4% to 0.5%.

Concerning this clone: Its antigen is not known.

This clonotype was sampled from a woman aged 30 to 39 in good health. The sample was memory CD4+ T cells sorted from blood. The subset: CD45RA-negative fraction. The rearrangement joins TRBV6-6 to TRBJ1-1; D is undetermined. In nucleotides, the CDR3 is TGTGCCAGCAGTTCAACGACGAGCACTGAAGCTTTCTTT. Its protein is CASSSTTSTEAFF.